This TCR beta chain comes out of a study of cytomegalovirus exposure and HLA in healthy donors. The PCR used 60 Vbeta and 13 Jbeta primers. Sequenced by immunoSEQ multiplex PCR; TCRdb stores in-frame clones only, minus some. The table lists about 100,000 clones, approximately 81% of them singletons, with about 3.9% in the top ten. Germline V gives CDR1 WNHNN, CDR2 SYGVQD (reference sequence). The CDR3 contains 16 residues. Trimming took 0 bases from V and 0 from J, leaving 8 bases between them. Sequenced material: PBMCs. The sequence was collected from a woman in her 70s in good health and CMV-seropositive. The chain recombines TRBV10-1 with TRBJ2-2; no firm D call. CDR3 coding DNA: TGCGCCAGCAGTGAGTCGGCGGCAGCGAACACCGGGGAGCTGTTTTTT. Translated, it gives CASSESAAANTGELFF.